This entry is about one T cell receptor beta chain. Only one count was recorded for this clone. Its antigen is unknown. It has no much larger one-base neighbor in the sample; base qualities were not kept. To be included, a participant needed at least one PBMC sample from before ART initiation plus at least two post-ART samples. Treatment was received in the United States of America by all participants with HIV. Cryopreserved samples of roughly 0.95-10 million PBMC were thawed and washed before DNA extraction. At the time of the earliest PBMC sample for each participant with HIV, ages ranged from about 20 to 55 years. Each participant contributed PBMC samples from 1-4 timepoints before ART initiation and 2-8 timepoints after ART initiation, with a median of 7 samples. For every participant, serial HIV viral load, CD4+ T-cell count, ART history and demographic data were obtained. Genomic DNA was extracted from unsorted PBMC with a Qiagen kit on a QIAcube, with processing performed in batches of 12 samples.

The data are from a study of long-term antiretroviral therapy in people with HIV (dated by TCRdb to between 2021 and 2022). For the wider study: Collection of the earliest samples took place about a decade ahead of the 2015 WHO recommendation for immediate ART, at a time when ART was typically delayed until CD4 counts fell. A retrospective serial study tested whether changes in peripheral blood TRB repertoire composition and diversity were associated with ART initiation and durable HIV suppression. The cohort contributed over 150 cryopreserved PBMC samples from 30 adults with confirmed HIV infection, collected serially over a mean of about 6 years (range 1-12). Test extractions of a monoclonal T-cell line alongside approximately 36 polyclonal samples showed no cross-contamination during QIAcube processing. Of the roughly 30 participants with HIV, approximately 11 were female.

What the research found in general, with its limitations: Because PBMC availability was limited, only the TCR beta chain was sequenced, with no alpha chain pairing. Starting ART was linked to a significant rise in TRB diversity, yet even after long-term ART the diversity remained significantly lower than in transplant donor controls. Because pre-ART samples had limited cell numbers, unsorted PBMC were profiled rather than sorted CD4+ and CD8+ T cells. Compared with controls, HIV repertoires had narrower CDR3 length ranges, and the network structure pointed to an antigen-experienced repertoire that shifted only slightly toward naive after ART. No data were available on ART adherence, viral resistance or therapy changes, limiting inferences about post-ART repertoire changes. Expanded TRB clones identified before ART initiation dominated the repertoire at all time points, although this dominance fluctuated and declined in many PLHIV after ART. The samples span the years 2004 to 2017, and the ART regimens used at that time may not be as effective as current regimens.

The immunoSEQ hsTCRB v3.0 assay was used at survey level resolution to sequence the TRB variable region. TRB sequencing targeted a depth of about 40,000-50,000 T-cell genomes per sample. An Illumina MiSeq with a v3 150-cycle kit was used to sequence the pooled TRB libraries. Regarding the original processing steps: Analysis of repertoires was carried out in R inside a reproducible Nextflow workflow spanning QC, data transformation and analysis. Custom analyses were implemented in LymphoSeq2, an R package for AIRR-Seq data exploration. After excluding a few samples that yielded fewer than 5000 total TRB sequences, fewer than 200 HIV repertoires remained for analysis. Among the roughly 180 retained HIV repertoires, 55 to 60 were collected before ART initiation and 129 after ART initiation. Each repertoire was downsampled to 5000 TRB nucleotide sequences, and summary statistics were averaged across 100 downsampling iterations. Only TRB sequences with CDR3 regions of at least seven amino acids were retained for analysis. Diversity was measured with a Shannon entropy-derived clonality score and the Gini coefficient. In repertoire networks, the top 5000 CDR3 amino acid sequences were linked whenever an edit distance of one separated two sequences. Antigen specificity groups and MHC restriction were predicted for TRB CDR3 amino acid sequences with GLIPH2. To flag known associations with CMV, EBV, HIV or tissue antigens, CDR3 amino acid sequences were compared against VDJdb and McPAS-TCR. Pre-ART, post-ART and control groups were compared with Wilcoxon signed-rank tests and Holm-Bonferroni correction. The table comes from immuneACCESS by way of TCRdb, which keeps in-frame sequences with V and J called. Part of the clones is missing from these tables; in studies checked, under half for an unresolved V gene and the rest for unknown reasons. V, J and clone size derive from that table, while D and trimming were established from the DNA sequence. The sample contains about 28,000 clones, around 96% of them found a single time. Clones ranked in the top ten supply approximately 8% of the sample.

The sequences come from unsorted PBMCs, collected more than 6 years after starting antiretroviral therapy. The sequence was collected from a man younger than 40 with HIV.

The sequence in DNA is TGCGCCAGCAAGGTTCAGCCCCAGCATTTT. Translated, it gives CASKVQPQHF. This chain is built from TRBV23-1 and TRBJ1-5, with the D gene too uncertain to name. TRBV23-1 is identified as an open reading frame with a role that is uncertain. The CDR3, from cysteine to phenylalanine, totals 10 residues. Only CDR3 DNA is held: 30 bases, read in frame from base 1. A distance of 4 bases separates the germline ends of V and J, which lose 7 bases and 6 bases respectively.